The TCR beta chain described here comes from a study of shared clonotypes between healthy human individuals. Germline V gives CDR1 SGDLS, CDR2 YYNGEE. The CDR3 has 14 amino acids. V was pared by 5 bases and J by 4 bases, with 16 bases between. TCRdb's copy holds only in-frame clones and misses some; the assay was immunoSEQ multiplex PCR. The sample lists 300,000 to 350,000 clones; 73% were seen once. Researchers partitioned CD4+ cells into CD45RA+ naive and CD45RA-negative memory subsets. Sample: memory CD4+ T cells sorted from blood. Documented subset: CD45RA-negative fraction. V gene TRBV9 combines with J gene TRBJ2-7; maybe TRBD2 (5 bases). This clonotype was obtained from a man aged 25-40 years in good health. The CDR3 sequence is CASSESGSEYEQYF. The CDR3 coding sequence is TGTGCCAGCAGTGAAAGCGGTTCTGAGTACGAGCAGTACTTC.